Listed here is a single T cell receptor beta chain. The target antigen is unknown. CDR1 and CDR2 from the germline V gene are MNHNS and SASEGT. The CDR3 sequence is 15 residues long. TCRdb re-called the 5' RACE reads; one entry per CDR3 protein, DNA not given. Recorded for this sample: about 260,000 distinct CDR3 sequences. These data belong to a study of T cells expressing NK-cell markers. Overall study context: The authors derived TCR beta repertoires from sorted CD3+CD56+NKG2C+, CD3+CD56+NKG2C- and CD3+CD56-NKG2C+ T cells.

The study's findings and limits: Expanded clones of NKG2C+ T cells had an unclear HCMV specificity.

Material: blood T cells: a sorted CD56 or NKG2C T cell subset, CD4+ or CD8+ T cells, or bulk PBMC T cells (not recorded which). The receptor comes from a man younger than 35 in good health. This chain uses TRBV6-1 with TRBJ2-5; TCRdb returns TRBD1, unconfirmable since there is no DNA. CDR3 sequence reads: CASKPWDRGKETQYF.